The text below deals with one TCR beta chain. The antigen this receptor binds is unknown. In this CDR3 the conserved last residue, phenylalanine or tryptophan, is missing, so a read error is likely. It is unclear where the CDR3 begins or ends on the DNA, so no DNA is shown, and the CDR3 is as TCRdb lists it. These data originate in a study of T cell changes during pregnancy in multiple sclerosis (dated by TCRdb to about 2019). About the investigation overall: Changes in the T cell repertoire over the course of pregnancy were examined in this study in women with multiple sclerosis.

The library was generated by the immunoSEQ multiplex PCR assay. TCRdb took this table from immuneACCESS and kept in-frame rearrangements with V and J called. Such tables lack part of the clones; where checked against another copy, unresolved V genes explain under half of the gap, and the rest is unexplained. The sample table holds around 70,000 clones, of which roughly 92% were seen once. The ten largest account for approximately 3.3% of the sample. This TCR was sampled from a female donor in good health, enrolled as a control in a pregnancy study. Material: peripheral blood, obtained after pregnancy.

The CDR3 in this case is CASSPSPLGQCTV. The rearrangement joined TRBV7-9 to TRBJ1-2; no DNA check was done on the table's D call, TRBD1. From its first to its last residue, the CDR3 has 13 amino acids. CDR1 and CDR2 are read off the germline V gene (reference sequence) as SEHNR and FQNEAQ.